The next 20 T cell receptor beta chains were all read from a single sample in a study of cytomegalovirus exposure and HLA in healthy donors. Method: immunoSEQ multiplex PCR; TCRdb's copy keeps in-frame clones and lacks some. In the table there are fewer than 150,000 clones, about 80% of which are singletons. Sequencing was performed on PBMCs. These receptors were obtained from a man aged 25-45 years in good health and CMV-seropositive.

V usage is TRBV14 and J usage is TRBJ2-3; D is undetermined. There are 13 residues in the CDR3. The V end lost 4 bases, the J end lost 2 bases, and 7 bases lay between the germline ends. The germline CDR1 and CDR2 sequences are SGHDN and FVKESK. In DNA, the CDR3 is TGTGCCAGCAGCCGAACATTCACAGATACGCAGTATTTT. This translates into CASSRTFTDTQYF.

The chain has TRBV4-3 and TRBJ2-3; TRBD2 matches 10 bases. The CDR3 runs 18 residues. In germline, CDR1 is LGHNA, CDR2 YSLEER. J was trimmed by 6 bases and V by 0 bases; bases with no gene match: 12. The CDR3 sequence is CASSQELLAGALPDTQYF. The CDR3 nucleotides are TGCGCCAGCAGCCAAGAACTTCTAGCGGGGGCCCTTCCGGATACGCAGTATTTT.

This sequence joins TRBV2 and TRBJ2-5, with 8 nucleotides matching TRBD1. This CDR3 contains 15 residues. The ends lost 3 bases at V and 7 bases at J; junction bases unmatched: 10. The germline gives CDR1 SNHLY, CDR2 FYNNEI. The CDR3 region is CASSEQGAGEGTQYF. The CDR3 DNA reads TGTGCCAGCAGTGAGCAGGGGGCGGGCGAGGGGACCCAGTACTTC.

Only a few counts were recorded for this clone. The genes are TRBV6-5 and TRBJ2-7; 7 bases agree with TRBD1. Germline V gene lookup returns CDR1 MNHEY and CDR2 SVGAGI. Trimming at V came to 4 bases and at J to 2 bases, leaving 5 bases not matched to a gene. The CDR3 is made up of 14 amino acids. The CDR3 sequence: CASSSYRGTYEQYF. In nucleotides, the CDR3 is TGTGCCAGCAGTTCATACAGGGGAACCTACGAGCAGTACTTC.

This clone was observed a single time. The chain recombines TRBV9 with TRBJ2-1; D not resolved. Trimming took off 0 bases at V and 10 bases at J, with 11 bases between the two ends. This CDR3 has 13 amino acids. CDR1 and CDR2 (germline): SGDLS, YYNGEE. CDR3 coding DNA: TGTGCCAGCAGCGTAGGTCGGAGCTCGGAGCAGTTCTTC. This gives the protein CASSVGRSSEQFF. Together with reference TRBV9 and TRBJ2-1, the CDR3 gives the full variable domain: DSGVTQTPKHLITATGQRVTLRCSPRSGDLSVYWYQQSLDQGLQFLIQYYNGEERAKGNILERFSAQQFPDLHSELNLSSLELGDSALYFCASSVGRSSEQFFGPGTRLTVL.

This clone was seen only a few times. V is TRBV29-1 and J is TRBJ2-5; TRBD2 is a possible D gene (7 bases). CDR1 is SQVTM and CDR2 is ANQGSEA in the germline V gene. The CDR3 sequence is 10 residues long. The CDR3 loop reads CERGGETQYF. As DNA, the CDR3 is TGCGAGAGGGGGGGGGAGACCCAGTACTTC.

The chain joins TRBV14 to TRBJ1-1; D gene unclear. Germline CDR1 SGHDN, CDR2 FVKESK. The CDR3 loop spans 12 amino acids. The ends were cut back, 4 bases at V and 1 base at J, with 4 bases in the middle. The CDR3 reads CASSLGNTEAFF. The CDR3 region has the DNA TGTGCCAGCAGCCTCGGGAACACTGAAGCTTTCTTT.

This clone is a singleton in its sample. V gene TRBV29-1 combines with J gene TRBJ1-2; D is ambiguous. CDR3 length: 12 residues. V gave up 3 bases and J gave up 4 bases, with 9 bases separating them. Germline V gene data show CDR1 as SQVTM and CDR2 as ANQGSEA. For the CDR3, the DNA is TGCAGCGTTGAGCACCCTAGCTATGGCTACACCTTC. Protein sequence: CSVEHPSYGYTF. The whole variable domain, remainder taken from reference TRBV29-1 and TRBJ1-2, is SAVISQKPSRDICQRGTSLTIQCQVDSQVTMMFWYRQQPGQSLTLIATANQGSEATYESGFVIDKFPISRPNLTFSTLTVSNMSPEDSSIYLCSVEHPSYGYTFGSGTRLTVV.

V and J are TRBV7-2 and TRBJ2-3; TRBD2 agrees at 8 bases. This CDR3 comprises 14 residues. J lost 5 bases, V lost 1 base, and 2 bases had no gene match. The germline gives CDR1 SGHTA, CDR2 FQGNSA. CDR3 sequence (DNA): TGTGCCAGCAGCTTAGGTCTAGCGGGAGATACGCAGTATTTT. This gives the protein CASSLGLAGDTQYF. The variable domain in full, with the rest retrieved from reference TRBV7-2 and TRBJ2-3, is GAGVSQSPSNKVTEKGKDVELRCDPISGHTALYWYRQSLGQGLEFLIYFQGNSAPDKSGLPSDRFSAERTGGSVSTLTIQRTQQEDSAVYLCASSLGLAGDTQYFGPGTRLTVL.

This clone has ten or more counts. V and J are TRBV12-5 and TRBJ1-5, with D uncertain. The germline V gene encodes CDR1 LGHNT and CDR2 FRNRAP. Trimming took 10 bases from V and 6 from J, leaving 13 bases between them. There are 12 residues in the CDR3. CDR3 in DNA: TGTGCTACCCCGACTGCCGGTCAGCCCCAGCATTTT. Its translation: CATPTAGQPQHF.

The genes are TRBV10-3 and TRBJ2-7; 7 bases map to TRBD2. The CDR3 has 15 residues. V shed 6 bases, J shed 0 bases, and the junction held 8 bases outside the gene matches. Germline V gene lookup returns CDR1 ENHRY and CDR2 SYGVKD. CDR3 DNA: TGTGCCATCAGCGAAAGAGCGGGGAGCTCCTACGAGCAGTACTTC. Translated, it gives CAISERAGSSYEQYF.

CDR3 region: CASSVDVGPEGEQFF. The CDR3 DNA reads TGTGCCAGCAGCGTAGATGTCGGGCCGGAGGGTGAGCAGTTCTTC. The chain uses TRBV9 and TRBJ2-1; TRBD2 is a possible D gene (6 bases). The V end lost 0 bases, the J end lost 9 bases, and 16 bases lay between the germline ends. The CDR3 spans 15 residues. CDR1 is SGDLS, CDR2 YYNGEE, per germline.

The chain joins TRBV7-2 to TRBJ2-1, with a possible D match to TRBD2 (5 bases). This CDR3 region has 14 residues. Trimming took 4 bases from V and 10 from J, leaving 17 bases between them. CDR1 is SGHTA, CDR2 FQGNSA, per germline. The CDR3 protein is CASSSRVTSGEQFF. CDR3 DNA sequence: TGTGCCAGCAGCTCCCGGGTCACATCGGGGGAGCAGTTCTTC.

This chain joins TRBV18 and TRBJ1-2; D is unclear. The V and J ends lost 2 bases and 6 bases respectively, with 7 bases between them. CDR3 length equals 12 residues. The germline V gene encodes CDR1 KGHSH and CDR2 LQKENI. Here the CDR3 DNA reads TGTGCCAGCTCACCAACCGGGGATGGCTACACCTTC. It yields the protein CASSPTGDGYTF.

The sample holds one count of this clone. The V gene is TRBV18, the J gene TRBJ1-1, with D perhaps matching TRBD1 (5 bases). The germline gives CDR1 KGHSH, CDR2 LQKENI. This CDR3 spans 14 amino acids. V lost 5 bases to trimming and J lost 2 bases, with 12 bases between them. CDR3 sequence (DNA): TGTGCCAGCTCAACCGACAGATTAAACACTGAAGCTTTCTTT. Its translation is CASSTDRLNTEAFF.

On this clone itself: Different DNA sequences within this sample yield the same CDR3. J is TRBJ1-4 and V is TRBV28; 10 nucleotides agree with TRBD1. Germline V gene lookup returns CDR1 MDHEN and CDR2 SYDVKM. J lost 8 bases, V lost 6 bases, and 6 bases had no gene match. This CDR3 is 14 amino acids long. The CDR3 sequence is CASRTGGEGEKLFF. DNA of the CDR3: TGTGCCAGCAGGACAGGGGGCGAAGGCGAAAAACTGTTTTTT.

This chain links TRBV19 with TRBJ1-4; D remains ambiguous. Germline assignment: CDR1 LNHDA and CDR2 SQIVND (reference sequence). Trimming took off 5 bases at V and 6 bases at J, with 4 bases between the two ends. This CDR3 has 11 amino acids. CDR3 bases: TGTGCCAGTAGTGCGGATGAAAAACTGTTTTTT. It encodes CASSADEKLFF.

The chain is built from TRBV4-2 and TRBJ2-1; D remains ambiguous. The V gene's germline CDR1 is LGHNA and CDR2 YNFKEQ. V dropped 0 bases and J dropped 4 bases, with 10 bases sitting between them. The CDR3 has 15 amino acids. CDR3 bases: TGTGCCAGCAGCCAAGAGGTCAATCGGTACAATGAGCAGTTCTTC. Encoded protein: CASSQEVNRYNEQFF.

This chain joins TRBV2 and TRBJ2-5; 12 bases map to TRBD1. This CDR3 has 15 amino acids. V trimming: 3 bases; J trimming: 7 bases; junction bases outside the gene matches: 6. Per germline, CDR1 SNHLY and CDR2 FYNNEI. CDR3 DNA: TGTGCCAGCAGTGAGGGGACAGGGGGCCCGGGGACCCAGTACTTC. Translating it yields CASSEGTGGPGTQYF. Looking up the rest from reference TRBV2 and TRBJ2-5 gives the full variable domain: EPEVTQTPSHQVTQMGQEVILRCVPISNHLYFYWYRQILGQKVEFLVSFYNNEISEKSEIFDDQFSVERPDGSNFTLKIRSTKLEDSAMYFCASSEGTGGPGTQYFGPGTRLLVL.

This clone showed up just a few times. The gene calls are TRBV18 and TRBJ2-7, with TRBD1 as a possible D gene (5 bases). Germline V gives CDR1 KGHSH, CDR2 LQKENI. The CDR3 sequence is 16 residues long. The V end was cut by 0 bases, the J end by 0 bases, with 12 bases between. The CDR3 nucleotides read TGTGCCAGCTCACCACCCGCCAGGGCAGGCTCCTACGAGCAGTACTTC. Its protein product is CASSPPARAGSYEQYF. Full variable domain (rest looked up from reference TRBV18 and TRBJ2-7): NAGVMQNPRHLVRRRGQEARLRCSPMKGHSHVYWYRQLPEEGLKFMVYLQKENIIDESGMPKERFSAEFPKEGPSILRIQQVVRGDSAAYFCASSPPARAGSYEQYFGPGTRLTVT.